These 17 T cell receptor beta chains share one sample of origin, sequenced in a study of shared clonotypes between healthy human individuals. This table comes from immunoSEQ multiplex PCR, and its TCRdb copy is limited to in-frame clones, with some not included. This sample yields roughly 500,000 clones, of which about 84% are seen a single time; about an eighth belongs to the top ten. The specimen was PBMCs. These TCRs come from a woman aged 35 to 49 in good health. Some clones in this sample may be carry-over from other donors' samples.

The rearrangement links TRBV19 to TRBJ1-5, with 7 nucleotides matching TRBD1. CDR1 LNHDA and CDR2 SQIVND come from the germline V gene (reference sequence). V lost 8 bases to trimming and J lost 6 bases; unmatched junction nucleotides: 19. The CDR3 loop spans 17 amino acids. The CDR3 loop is CASATVQRGGWGQPQHF. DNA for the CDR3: TGTGCCAGTGCCACAGTCCAGCGAGGGGGCTGGGGTCAGCCCCAGCATTTT.

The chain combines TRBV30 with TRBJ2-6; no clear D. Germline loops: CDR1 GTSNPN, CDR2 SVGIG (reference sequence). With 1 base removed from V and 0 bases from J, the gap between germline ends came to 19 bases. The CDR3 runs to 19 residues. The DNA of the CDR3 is TGTGCCTGGAGTGGAGCTAGGACCGTCGTTTTCTCTGGGGCCAACGTCCTGACTTTC. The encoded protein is CAWSGARTVVFSGANVLTF.

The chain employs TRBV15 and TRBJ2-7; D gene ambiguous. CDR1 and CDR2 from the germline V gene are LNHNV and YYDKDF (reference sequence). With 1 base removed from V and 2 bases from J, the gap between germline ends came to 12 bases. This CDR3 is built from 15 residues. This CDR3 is CATSRAPPSTYEQYF. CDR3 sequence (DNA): TGTGCCACCAGCAGAGCTCCGCCGTCCACCTACGAGCAGTACTTC. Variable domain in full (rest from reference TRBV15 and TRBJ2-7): DAMVIQNPRYQVTQFGKPVTLSCSQTLNHNVMYWYQQKSSQAPKLLFHYYDKDFNNEADTPDNFQSRRPNTSFCFLDIRSPGLGDTAMYLCATSRAPPSTYEQYFGPGTRLTVT.

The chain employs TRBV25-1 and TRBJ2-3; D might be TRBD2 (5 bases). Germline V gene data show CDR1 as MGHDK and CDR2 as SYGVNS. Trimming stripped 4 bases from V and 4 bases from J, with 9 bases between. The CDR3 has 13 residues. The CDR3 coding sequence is TGTGCCAGCAGTGGGGAACTAGCAGATACGCAGTATTTT. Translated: CASSGELADTQYF.

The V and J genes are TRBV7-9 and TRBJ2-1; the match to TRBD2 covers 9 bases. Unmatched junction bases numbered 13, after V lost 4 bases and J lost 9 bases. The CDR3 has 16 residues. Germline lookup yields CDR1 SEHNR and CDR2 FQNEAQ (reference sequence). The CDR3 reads CASSSRAGGPFSEQFF. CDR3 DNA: TGTGCCAGCAGCTCACGGGCGGGAGGGCCTTTCAGTGAGCAGTTCTTC.

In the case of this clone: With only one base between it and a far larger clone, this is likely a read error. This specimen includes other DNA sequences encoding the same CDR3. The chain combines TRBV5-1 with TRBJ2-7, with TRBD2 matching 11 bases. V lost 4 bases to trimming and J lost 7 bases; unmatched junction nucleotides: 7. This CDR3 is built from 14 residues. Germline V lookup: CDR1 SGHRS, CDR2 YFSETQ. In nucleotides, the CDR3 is TGCGCCAGCAGCACTAGCGGGAGAGCCAGGGAGCAGTACTTC. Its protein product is CASSTSGRAREQYF.

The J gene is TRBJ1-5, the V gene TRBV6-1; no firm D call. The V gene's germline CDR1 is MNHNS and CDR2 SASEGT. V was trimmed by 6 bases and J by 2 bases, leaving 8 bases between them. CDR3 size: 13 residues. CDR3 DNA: TGTGCCAGCAGCCCGGACCGCAATCAGCCCCAGCATTTT. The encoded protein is CASSPDRNQPQHF.

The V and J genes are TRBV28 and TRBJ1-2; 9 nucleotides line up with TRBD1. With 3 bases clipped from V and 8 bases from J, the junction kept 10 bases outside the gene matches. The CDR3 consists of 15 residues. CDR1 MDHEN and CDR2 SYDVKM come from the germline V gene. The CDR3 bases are TGTGCCAGCAGTTTGGGCGGGACAGGGATCTGGGGCTACACCTTC. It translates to CASSLGGTGIWGYTF.

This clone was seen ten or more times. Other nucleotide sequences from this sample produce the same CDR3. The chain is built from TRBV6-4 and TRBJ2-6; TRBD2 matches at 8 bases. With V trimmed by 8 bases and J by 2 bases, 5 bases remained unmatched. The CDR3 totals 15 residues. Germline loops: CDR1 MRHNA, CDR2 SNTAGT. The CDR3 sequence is CASAAGAAGANVLTF. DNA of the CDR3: TGTGCCAGCGCAGCGGGAGCTGCTGGGGCCAACGTCCTGACTTTC.

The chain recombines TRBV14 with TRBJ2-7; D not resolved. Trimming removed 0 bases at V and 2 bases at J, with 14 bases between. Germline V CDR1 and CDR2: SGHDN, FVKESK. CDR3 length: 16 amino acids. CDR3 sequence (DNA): TGTGCCAGCAGCCAAGACGCAGCGCGCGGCGCCTACGAGCAGTACTTC. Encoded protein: CASSQDAARGAYEQYF.

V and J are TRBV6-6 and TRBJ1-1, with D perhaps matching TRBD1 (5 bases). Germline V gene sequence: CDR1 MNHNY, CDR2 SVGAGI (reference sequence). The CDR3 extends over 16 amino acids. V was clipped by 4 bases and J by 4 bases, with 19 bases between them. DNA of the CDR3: TGTGCCAGCAGTTCCGCCGACAGCACGATGAGCACTGAAGCTTTCTTT. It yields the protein CASSSADSTMSTEAFF.

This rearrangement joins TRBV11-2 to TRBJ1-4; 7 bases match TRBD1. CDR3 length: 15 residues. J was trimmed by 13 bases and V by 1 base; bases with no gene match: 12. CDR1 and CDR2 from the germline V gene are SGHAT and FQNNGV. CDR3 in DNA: TGTGCCAGCAGCTTAGCGTTACAGGGGTCGCGAGGACTGTTTTTT. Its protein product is CASSLALQGSRGLFF.

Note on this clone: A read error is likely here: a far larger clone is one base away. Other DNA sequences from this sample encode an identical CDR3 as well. Here the CDR3 DNA reads TGTGCCAGTACTAACGGAATCTCCTACGAGCAGTACTTC. This gives the protein CASTNGISYEQYF. The chain carries TRBV19 and TRBJ2-7; D not resolved. V gave up 7 bases and J gave up 0 bases, with 10 bases separating them. The CDR3 sequence is 13 residues long. Germline CDR1 reads LNHDA; CDR2 reads SQIVND (reference sequence). Full variable domain (outside the CDR3, taken from reference TRBV19 and TRBJ2-7): DGGITQSPKYLFRKEGQNVTLSCEQNLNHDAMYWYRQDPGQGLRLIYYSQIVNDFQKGDIAEGYSVSREKKESFPLTVTSAQKNPTAFYLCASTNGISYEQYFGPGTRLTVT.

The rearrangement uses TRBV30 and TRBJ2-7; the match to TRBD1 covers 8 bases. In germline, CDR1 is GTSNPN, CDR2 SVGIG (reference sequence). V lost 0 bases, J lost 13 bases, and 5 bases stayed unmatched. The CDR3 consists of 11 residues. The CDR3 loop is CAWSVGTGPYF. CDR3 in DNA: TGTGCCTGGAGTGTGGGGACAGGACCATACTTC.

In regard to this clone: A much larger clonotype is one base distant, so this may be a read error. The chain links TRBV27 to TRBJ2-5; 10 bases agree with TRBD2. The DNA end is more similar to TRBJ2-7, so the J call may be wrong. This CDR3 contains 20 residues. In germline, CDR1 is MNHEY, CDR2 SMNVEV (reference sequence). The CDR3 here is CASSLEPVFPGTSDTYEQYF. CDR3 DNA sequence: TGTGCCAGCAGTTTAGAACCCGTCTTTCCGGGGACTAGCGATACCTACGAGCAGTACTTC.

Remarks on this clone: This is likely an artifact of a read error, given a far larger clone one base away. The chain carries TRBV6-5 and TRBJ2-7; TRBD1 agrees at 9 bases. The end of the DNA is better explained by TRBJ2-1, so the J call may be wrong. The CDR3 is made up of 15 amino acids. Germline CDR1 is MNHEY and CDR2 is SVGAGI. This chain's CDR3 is CASSPPGTGFHEQFF. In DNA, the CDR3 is TGTGCCAGCAGCCCGCCCGGGACAGGGTTTCACGAGCAGTTCTTC.

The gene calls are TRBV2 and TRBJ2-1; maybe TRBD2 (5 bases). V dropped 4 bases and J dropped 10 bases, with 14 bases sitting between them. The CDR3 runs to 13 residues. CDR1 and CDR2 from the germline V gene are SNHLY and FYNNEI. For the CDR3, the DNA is TGTGCCAGCAGTGGAAATAGCGAAAGGGAGCAGTTCTTC. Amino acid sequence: CASSGNSEREQFF.